This T cell receptor beta chain was observed in a study of blood T cell repertoires in COVID-19. Study as a whole: Specimens from acute and convalescent COVID-19 originated in the United States, Italy and Spain. PBMCs, B-cell-depleted T cells, or T cells were the source of the cDNA or gDNA that made up the material.

CDR3 length equals 19 residues. Unmatched junction bases numbered 6, after V lost 2 bases and J lost 0 bases. Per germline, CDR1 SGHVS and CDR2 FNYEAQ. The authors' processing: Quantification of nucleated cells was approximated via reference gene primer amplification. Clones were sequenced by immunoSEQ multiplex PCR, and TCRdb holds only the in-frame ones, with some missing. V and J calls plus clone size are reproduced from that table; the DNA served to infer D and trimming. This table holds roughly 79,000 clones, 87% found once. The specimen was peripheral blood. V is TRBV7-6 and J is TRBJ1-6, with TRBD1 matching over 11 bases. The origin of this receptor is a woman older than 75 with active or convalescent COVID-19. The CDR3: CASSLTGTGGFSYNSPLHF. Here the CDR3 DNA reads TGTGCCAGCAGCTTAACCGGGACAGGGGGTTTCTCCTATAATTCACCCCTCCACTTT.